This record looks at one T cell receptor (beta chain) sequence and its context. Its specificity is unknown. The data are from a study of type 1 regulatory T cells. MiXCR, applied by TCRdb to the reads, yields one record per CDR3 protein. The sample has about 60,000 distinct CDR3 sequences, 62% seen once; the top ten hold about 2%. The germline V gene encodes CDR1 SGHRS and CDR2 YFSETQ. V was trimmed by 5 bases and J by 0 bases, leaving 6 bases between them. The CDR3 is 14 amino acids. Input material: cultured non-Tr1 T cells, either the whole culture or a sorted T cell fraction (not recorded which). This chain connects TRBV5-1 to TRBJ2-6, with D tentatively TRBD2 (5 bases). This clonotype was sampled from a human donor in good health. The CDR3 here is CASSGSSGANVLTF. The DNA for the CDR3 is TGCGCCAGCAGTGGGAGCTCTGGGGCCAACGTCCTGACTTTC. Looking up the rest from reference TRBV5-1 and TRBJ2-6 gives the full variable domain: KAGVTQTPRYLIKTRGQQVTLSCSPISGHRSVSWYQQTPGQGLQFLFEYFSETQRNKGNFPGRFSGRQFSNSRSEMNVSTLELGDSALYLCASSGSSGANVLTFGAGSRLTVL.